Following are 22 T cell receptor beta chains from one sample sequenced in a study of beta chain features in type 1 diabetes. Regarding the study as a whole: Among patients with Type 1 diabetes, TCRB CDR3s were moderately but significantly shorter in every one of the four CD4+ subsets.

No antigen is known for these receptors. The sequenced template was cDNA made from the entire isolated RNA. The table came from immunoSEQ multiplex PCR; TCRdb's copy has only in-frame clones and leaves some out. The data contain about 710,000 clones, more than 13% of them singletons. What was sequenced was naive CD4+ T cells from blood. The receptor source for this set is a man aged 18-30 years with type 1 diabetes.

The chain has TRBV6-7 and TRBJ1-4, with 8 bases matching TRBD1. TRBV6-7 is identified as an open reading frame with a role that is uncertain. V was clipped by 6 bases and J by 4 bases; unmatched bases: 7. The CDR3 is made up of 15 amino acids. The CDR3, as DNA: TGTGCCAGCAGCCCAGGACAGGGTCATAATGAAAAACTGTTTTTT. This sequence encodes CASSPGQGHNEKLFF.

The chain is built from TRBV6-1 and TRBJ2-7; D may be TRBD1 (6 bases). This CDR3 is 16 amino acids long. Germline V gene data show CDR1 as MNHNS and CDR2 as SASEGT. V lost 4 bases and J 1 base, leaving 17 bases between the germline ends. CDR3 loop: CASSVFRGPGSYEQYF. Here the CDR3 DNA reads TGTGCCAGCAGTGTGTTCAGGGGACCCGGATCCTACGAGCAGTACTTC.

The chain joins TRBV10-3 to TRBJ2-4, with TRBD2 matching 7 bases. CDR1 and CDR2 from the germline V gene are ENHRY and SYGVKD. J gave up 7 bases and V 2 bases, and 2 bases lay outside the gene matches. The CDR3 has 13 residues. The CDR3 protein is CAISEVGGNIQYF. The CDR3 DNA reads TGTGCCATCAGTGAGGTGGGGGGGAACATTCAGTACTTC.

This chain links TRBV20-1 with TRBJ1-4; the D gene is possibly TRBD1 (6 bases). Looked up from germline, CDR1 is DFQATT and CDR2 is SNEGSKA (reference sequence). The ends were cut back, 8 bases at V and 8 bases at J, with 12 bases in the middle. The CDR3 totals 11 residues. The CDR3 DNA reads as TGCAGTACAGGGCGACAGGAAAAACTGTTTTTT. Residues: CSTGRQEKLFF.

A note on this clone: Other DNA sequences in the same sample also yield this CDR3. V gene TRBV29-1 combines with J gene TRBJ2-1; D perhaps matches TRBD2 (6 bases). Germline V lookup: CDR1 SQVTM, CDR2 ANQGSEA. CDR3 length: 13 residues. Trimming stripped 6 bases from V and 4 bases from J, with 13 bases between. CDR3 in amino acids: CSVSGGRYNEQFF. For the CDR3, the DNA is TGCAGCGTCTCCGGAGGGAGATACAATGAGCAGTTCTTC.

CDR3 protein: CASSQGNGGYNEQFF. The CDR3 DNA follows: TGTGCCAGCAGCCAAGGGAATGGGGGGTACAATGAGCAGTTCTTC. The chain recombines TRBV4-2 with TRBJ2-1; D is perhaps TRBD2 (6 bases). This CDR3 spans 15 amino acids. The germline V and J ends were trimmed by 1 base and 4 bases, with 11 bases remaining between them. Germline CDR1 is LGHNA and CDR2 is YNFKEQ.

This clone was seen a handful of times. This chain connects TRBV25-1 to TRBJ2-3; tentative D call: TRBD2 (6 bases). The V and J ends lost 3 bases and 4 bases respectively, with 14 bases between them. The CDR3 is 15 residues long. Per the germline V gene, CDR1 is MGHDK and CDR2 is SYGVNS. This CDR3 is CASSDGGDQADTQYF. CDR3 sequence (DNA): TGTGCCAGCAGTGACGGAGGGGACCAGGCAGATACGCAGTATTTT.

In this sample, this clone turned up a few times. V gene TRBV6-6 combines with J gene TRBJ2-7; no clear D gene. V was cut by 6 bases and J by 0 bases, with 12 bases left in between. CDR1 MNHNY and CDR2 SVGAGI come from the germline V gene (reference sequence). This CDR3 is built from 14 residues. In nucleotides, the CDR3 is TGTGCCAGCAGCCCGGGCTGGAGCTCCTACGAGCAGTACTTC. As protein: CASSPGWSSYEQYF.

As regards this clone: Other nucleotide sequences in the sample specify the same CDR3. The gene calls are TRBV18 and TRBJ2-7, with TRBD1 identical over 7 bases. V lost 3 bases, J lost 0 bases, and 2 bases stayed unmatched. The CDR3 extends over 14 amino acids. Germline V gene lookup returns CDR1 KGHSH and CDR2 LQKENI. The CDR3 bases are TGTGCCAGCTCACCTGGGACAGCCTCCTACGAGCAGTACTTC. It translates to CASSPGTASYEQYF.

In DNA form, the CDR3 reads TGTGCCTGGAGTGTTCGAATGAAATACGAGCAGTACTTC. Amino acid sequence: CAWSVRMKYEQYF. V gene TRBV30 combines with J gene TRBJ2-7; D not resolved. CDR3 length equals 13 residues. Germline loops: CDR1 GTSNPN, CDR2 SVGIG (reference sequence). The V gene lost 0 bases and the J gene lost 4 bases, with 10 bases spanning the gap.

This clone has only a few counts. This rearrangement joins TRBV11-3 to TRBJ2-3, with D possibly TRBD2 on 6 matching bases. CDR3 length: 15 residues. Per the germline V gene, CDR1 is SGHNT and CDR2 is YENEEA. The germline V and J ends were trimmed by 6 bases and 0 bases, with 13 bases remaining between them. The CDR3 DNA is TGTGCCAGCAGTACGAGTGGGACTAGCACAGATACGCAGTATTTT. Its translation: CASSTSGTSTDTQYF. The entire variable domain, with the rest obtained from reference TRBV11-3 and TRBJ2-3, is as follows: EAGVVQSPRYKIIEKKQPVAFWCNPISGHNTLYWYLQNLGQGPELLIRYENEEAVDDSQLPKDRFSAERLKGVDSTLKIQPAELGDSAVYLCASSTSGTSTDTQYFGPGTRLTVL.

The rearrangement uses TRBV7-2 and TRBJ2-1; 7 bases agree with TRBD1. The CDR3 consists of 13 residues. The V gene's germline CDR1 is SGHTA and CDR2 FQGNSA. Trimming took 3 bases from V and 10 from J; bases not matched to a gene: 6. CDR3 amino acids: CASSFRDSREQFF. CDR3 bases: TGTGCCAGCAGCTTTCGGGACAGCCGGGAGCAGTTCTTC. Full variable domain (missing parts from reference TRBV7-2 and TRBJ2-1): GAGVSQSPSNKVTEKGKDVELRCDPISGHTALYWYRQSLGQGLEFLIYFQGNSAPDKSGLPSDRFSAERTGGSVSTLTIQRTQQEDSAVYLCASSFRDSREQFFGPGTRLTVL.

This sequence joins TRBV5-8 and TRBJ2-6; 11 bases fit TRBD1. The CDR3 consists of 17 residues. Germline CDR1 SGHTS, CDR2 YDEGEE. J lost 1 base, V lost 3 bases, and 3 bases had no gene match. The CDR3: CASSSGQGASGANVLTF. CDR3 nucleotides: TGTGCCAGCAGCTCCGGACAGGGGGCATCTGGGGCCAACGTCCTGACTTTC.

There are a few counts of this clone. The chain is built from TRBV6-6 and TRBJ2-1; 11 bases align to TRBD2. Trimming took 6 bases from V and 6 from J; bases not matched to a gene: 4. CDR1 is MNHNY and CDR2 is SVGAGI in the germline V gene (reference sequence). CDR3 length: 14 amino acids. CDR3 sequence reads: CASSTSGGGNEQFF. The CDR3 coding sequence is TGTGCCAGCAGCACTAGCGGGGGCGGCAATGAGCAGTTCTTC.

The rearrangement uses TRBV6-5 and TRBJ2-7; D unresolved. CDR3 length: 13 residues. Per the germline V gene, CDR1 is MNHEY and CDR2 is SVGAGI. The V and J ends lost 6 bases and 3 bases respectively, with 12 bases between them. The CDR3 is CASSQSVFYEQYF. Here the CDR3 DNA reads TGTGCCAGCAGCCAGTCAGTGTTCTACGAGCAGTACTTC.

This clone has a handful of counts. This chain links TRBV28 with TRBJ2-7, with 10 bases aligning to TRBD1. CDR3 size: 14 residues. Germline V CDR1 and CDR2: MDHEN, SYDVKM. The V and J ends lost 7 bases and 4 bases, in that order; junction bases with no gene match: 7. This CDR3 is CASIRDRGSYEQYF. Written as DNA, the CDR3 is TGTGCCAGCATCCGGGACAGGGGATCATACGAGCAGTACTTC. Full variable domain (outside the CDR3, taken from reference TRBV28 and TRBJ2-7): DVKVTQSSRYLVKRTGEKVFLECVQDMDHENMFWYRQDPGLGLRLIYFSYDVKMKEKGDIPEGYSVSREKKERFSLILESASTNQTSMYLCASIRDRGSYEQYFGPGTRLTVT.

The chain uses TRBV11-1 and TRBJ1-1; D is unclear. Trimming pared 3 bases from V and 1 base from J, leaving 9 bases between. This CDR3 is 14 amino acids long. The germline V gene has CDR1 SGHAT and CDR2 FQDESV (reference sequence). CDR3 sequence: CASSFGGRNTEAFF. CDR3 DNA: TGTGCCAGCAGCTTTGGAGGGCGGAACACTGAAGCTTTCTTT.

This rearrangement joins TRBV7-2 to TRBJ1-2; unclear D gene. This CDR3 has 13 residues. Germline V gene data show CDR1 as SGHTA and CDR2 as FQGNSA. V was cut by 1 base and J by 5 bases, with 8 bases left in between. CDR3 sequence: CASSLGSAYGYTF. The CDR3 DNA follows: TGTGCCAGCAGCTTAGGCAGCGCGTATGGCTACACCTTC.

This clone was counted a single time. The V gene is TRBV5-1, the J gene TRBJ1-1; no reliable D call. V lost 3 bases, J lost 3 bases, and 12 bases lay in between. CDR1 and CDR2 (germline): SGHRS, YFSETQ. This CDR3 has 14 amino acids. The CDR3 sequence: CASSSDHMDTEAFF. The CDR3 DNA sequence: TGCGCCAGCAGCTCGGACCACATGGACACTGAAGCTTTCTTT.

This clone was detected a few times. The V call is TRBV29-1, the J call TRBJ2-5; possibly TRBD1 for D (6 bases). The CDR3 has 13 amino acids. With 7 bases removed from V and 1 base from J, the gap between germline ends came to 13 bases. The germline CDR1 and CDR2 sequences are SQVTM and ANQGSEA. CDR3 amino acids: CSELRDIQETQYF. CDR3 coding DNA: TGCAGCGAGCTACGGGACATCCAAGAGACCCAGTACTTC. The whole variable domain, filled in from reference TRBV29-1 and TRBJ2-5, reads SAVISQKPSRDICQRGTSLTIQCQVDSQVTMMFWYRQQPGQSLTLIATANQGSEATYESGFVIDKFPISRPNLTFSTLTVSNMSPEDSSIYLCSELRDIQETQYFGPGTRLLVL.

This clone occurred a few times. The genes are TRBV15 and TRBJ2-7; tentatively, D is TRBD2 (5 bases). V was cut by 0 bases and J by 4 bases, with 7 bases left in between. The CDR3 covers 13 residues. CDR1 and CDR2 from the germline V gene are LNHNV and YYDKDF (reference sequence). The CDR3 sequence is CATSRDRRYEQYF. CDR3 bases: TGTGCCACCAGCAGAGATCGGAGGTACGAGCAGTACTTC.

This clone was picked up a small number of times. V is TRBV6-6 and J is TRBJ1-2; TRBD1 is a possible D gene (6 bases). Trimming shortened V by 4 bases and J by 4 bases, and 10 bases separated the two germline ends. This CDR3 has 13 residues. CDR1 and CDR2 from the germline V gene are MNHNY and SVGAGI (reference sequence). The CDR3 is CASSSRGGYGYTF. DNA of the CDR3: TGTGCCAGCAGTTCCAGGGGCGGCTATGGCTACACCTTC.